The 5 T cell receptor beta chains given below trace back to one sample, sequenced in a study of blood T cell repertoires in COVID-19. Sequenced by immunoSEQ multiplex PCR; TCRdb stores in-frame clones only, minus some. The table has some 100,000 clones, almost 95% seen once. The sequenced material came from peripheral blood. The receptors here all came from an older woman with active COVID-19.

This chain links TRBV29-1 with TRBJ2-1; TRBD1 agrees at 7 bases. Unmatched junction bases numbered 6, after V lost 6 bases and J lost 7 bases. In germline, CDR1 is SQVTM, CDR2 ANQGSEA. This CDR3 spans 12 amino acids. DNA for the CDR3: TGCAGCGTGCAGACAGGGTATAATGAGCAGTTCTTC. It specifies CSVQTGYNEQFF.

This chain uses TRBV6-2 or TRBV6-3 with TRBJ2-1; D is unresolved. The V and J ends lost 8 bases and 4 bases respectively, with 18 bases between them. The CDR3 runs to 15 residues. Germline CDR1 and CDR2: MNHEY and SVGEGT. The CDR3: CASRPRSPRYNEQFF. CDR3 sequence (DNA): TGTGCCAGCCGCCCAAGGTCCCCGAGGTACAATGAGCAGTTCTTC.

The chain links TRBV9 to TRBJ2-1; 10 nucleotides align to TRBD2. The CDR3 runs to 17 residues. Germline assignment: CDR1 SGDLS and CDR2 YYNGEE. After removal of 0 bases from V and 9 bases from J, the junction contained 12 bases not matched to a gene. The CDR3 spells CASSVAYPAGGRTEQFF. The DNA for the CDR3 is TGTGCCAGCAGCGTAGCTTACCCAGCGGGGGGGAGGACTGAGCAGTTCTTC.

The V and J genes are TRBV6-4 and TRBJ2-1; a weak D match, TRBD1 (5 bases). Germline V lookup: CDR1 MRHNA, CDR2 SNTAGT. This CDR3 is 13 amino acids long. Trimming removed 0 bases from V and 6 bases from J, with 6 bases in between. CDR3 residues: CASSDSGANEQFF. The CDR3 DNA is TGTGCCAGCAGTGACTCTGGGGCCAATGAGCAGTTCTTC.

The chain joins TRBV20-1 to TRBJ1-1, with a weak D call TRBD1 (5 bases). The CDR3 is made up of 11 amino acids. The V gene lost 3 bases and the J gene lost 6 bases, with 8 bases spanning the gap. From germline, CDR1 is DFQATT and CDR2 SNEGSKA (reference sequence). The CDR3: CSARKGAEAFF. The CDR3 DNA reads TGCAGTGCTAGGAAAGGGGCTGAAGCTTTCTTT.